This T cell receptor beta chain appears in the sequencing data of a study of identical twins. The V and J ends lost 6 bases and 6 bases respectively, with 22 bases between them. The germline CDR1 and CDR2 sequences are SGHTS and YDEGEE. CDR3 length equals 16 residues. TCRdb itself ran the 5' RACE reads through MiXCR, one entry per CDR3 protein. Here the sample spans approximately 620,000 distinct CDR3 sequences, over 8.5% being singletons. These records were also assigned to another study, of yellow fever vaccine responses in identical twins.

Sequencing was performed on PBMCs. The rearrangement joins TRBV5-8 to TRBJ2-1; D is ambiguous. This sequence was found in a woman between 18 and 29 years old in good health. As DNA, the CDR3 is TGTGCCAGCACCCTAATCAGTCTCCTGGGTTCCAATGAGCAGTTCTTC. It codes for CASTLISLLGSNEQFF.